The rows below give T cell receptor beta chains drawn from one sample of a study of T cell repertoires in cytomegalovirus infection. The antigens for these receptors are not known. In TCRdb, the reads were re-called with MiXCR into one record per CDR3 protein. The table shows roughly 920,000 distinct CDR3 sequences, with around 31% occurring only once. Sequences were derived from cultured CD8+ T cells from PBMCs, sampled from culture after CMV antigen stimulation. The receptor set was obtained from a human donor in good health (CMV status not recorded). Some clones in this sample may be carry-over from other donors' samples. Both conserved end residues are part of each CDR3. D genes are given only for firm matches. Size is stated for part of the rows, as once, few or many counts, or as a class when the clone is expanded.

D,J,size,V,DNA,CDR3
NA,TRBJ1-2,NA,TRBV14,TGTGCCAGCAGCCGGAGCGGGGTAGCTCGTATGGGCTACACCTTC,CASSRSGVARMGYTF
NA,TRBJ2-7,NA,TRBV27,TGTGCCAGCAGTTTACTGGGGACCGTCTCCTACGAGCAGTACTTC,CASSLLGTVSYEQYF
NA,TRBJ1-4,NA,TRBV27,TGTGCCAGCAGGCCGTTGCGCCATGCAACTAATGGAAAACTGTTTTTT,CASRPLRHATNGKLFF
TRBD2,TRBJ2-1,few,TRBV5-6,TGTGCCAGCAGCTCGGGACTAGATCTTTACAATGAGCAGTTCTTC,CASSSGLDLYNEQFF
NA,TRBJ2-1,NA,TRBV12-3/TRBV12-4,TGTGCCAACAGTTTACGCGGCCGCTCCTACAATGAGCAGTTCTTC,CANSLRGRSYNEQFF
NA,TRBJ2-3,many,TRBV12-5,TGTGCTAGTCTAACGTCTAGCACAGATACGCAGTATTTT,CASLTSSTDTQYF
NA,TRBJ2-3,NA,TRBV4-1,TGCGCCAGCAGCCAGGCTTCTTCGTGGGAGGGCACAGATACGCAGTATTTT,CASSQASSWEGTDTQYF
NA,TRBJ1-2,few,TRBV27,TGTGCCAGCAGTCCCATTTCGACAGCAAACTATGGCTACACCTTC,CASSPISTANYGYTF
NA,TRBJ2-5,NA,TRBV2,TGTGCCAGCGATGGGGGACCACAAGAGACCCAGTACTTC,CASDGGPQETQYF
NA,TRBJ1-2,once,TRBV27,TGTGCCACCCTCCGGGGGAATGGCTACACCTTC,CATLRGNGYTF
TRBD2,TRBJ2-1,few,TRBV3-1,TGTGCCAGCAGCCAGGGCCTAGCGGGGGGGCCGGATGAGCAGTTCTTC,CASSQGLAGGPDEQFF
TRBD2,TRBJ2-1,many,TRBV7-9,TGTGCCAGCAGCTTAGATAGCGGGGGCTCCAGCAATGAGCAGTTCTTC,CASSLDSGGSSNEQFF
NA,TRBJ2-1,few,TRBV19,TGTGCCAGTAGTATCGAACACGCTATGGGCTCCTACAATGAGCAGTTCTTC,CASSIEHAMGSYNEQFF
NA,TRBJ2-5,NA,TRBV27,TGTGCCAGCAGTACCCTCAGGGACACTAAAGAGACCCAGTACTTC,CASSTLRDTKETQYF
NA,TRBJ2-2,few,TRBV5-1,TGCGCCAGCACAGACATAAACACCGGGGAGCTGTTTTTT,CASTDINTGELFF
NA,TRBJ2-2,few,TRBV7-9,TGTGCCAGCAGCCGTCTCGACGAGAACACCGGGGAGCTGTTTTTT,CASSRLDENTGELFF
NA,TRBJ1-1,NA,TRBV12-3/TRBV12-4,TGTGCCAGCAGTCGCGTAAAGGCGAACACTGAAGCTTTCTTT,CASSRVKANTEAFF
TRBD2,TRBJ2-4,many,TRBV7-2,TGTGCCAGCAGGCCGACTAGCGGACTAGCCAAAAACATTCAGTACTTC,CASRPTSGLAKNIQYF
NA,TRBJ2-7,NA,TRBV12-5,TGTACTAGTGGGCCCATCAGCTCCTACGAGCAGTACTTC,CTSGPISSYEQYF
TRBD1,TRBJ1-1,NA,TRBV2,TGTGCCACCCTTAGAGGGGGCAGAACTGAAGCTTTCTTT,CATLRGGRTEAFF
NA,TRBJ1-3,NA,TRBV9,TGTGCCAGCAGCGAGAGGTACGCCTCTGGAAACACCATATATTTT,CASSERYASGNTIYF
TRBD2,TRBJ2-2,once,TRBV19,TGTGCCAGTAGGGCTGGACTAGCGGGATCTAGCTCGAACACCGGGGAGCTGTTTTTT,CASRAGLAGSSSNTGELFF
NA,TRBJ1-5,NA,TRBV14,TGTGCCAGCAGCCAAGATTTCCGGGCACAGCCCCAGCATTTT,CASSQDFRAQPQHF
NA,TRBJ2-1,NA,TRBV9,TGTGCCAGCAGCGTAGTTGAGTTTGACTACAATGAGCAGTTCTTC,CASSVVEFDYNEQFF
NA,TRBJ1-3,NA,TRBV4-2,TGTGCCAGCAGCCAGATAGGGAGAATTGAGTCTGGAAACACCATATATTTT,CASSQIGRIESGNTIYF
NA,TRBJ1-1,few,TRBV12-5,TGTGCTAGTGGTTTGGCCTACGCATCGACGGAAACCAGGAACACTGAAGCTTTCTTT,CASGLAYASTETRNTEAFF
NA,TRBJ1-5,NA,TRBV28,TGTGCCAGCAGTTTGGGAGTGGCTCAGCCCCAGCATTTT,CASSLGVAQPQHF